This T cell receptor (beta chain) was documented in a study of graft-versus-host responses after intestinal transplantation. At the level of the study: Recipients received multivisceral, liver-intestinal, or isolated intestinal transplants.

Germline-derived CDR1 and CDR2 are SGDLS and YYNGEE. The CDR3 is 16 residues long. V lost 4 bases and J 0 bases, leaving 14 bases between the germline ends. On this clone itself: Its specificity is unknown.

Sequencing used immunoSEQ multiplex PCR; TCRdb keeps in-frame clones, though not all of them. In the table there are more than 95,000 clones, about 90% of which are singletons. The clonotype originates from a human donor who received an intestinal transplant. Sequenced material: unstimulated CD4+ T cells sorted from spleen or lymph node cells, taken before intestinal transplant. The chain couples TRBV9 to TRBJ1-3; no definite D call. This chain's CDR3 is CASSPRGSVSGNTIYF. In nucleotides, the CDR3 is TGTGCCAGCAGCCCCCGGGGTTCTGTCTCTGGAAACACCATATATTTT.